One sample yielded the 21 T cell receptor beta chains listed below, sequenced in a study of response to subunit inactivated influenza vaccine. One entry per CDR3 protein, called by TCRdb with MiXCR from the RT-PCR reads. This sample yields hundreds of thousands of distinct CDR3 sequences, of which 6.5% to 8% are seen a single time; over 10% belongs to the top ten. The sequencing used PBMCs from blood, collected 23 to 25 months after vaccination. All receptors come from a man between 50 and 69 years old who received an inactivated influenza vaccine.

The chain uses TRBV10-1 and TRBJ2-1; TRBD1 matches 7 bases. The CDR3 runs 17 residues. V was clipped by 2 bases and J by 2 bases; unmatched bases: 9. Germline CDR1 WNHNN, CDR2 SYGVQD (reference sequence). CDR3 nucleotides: TGCGCCAGCAGTGAGAACTGGAACAGGGGAGCCTACAATGAGCAGTTCTTC. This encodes CASSENWNRGAYNEQFF.

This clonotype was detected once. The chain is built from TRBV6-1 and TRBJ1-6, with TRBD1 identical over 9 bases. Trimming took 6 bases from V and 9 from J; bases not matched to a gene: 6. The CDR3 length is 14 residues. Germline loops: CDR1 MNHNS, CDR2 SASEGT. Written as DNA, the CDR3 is TGTGCCAGCAGGAAAGGACAGGGGAGTTCACCCCTCCACTTT. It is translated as CASRKGQGSSPLHF.

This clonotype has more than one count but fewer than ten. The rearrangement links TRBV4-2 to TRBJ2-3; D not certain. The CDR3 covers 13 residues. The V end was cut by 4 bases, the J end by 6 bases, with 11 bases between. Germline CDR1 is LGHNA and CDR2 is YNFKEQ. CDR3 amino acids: CASSPPGPDTQYF. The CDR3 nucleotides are TGTGCCAGCAGCCCACCGGGTCCGGATACGCAGTATTTT.

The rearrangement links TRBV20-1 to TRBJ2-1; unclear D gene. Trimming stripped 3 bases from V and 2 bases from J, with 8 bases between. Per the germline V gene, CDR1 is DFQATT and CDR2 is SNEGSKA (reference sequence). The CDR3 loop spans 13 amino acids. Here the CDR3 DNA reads TGCAGTGCTAGGACCAATACCTACAATGAGCAGTTCTTC. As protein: CSARTNTYNEQFF.

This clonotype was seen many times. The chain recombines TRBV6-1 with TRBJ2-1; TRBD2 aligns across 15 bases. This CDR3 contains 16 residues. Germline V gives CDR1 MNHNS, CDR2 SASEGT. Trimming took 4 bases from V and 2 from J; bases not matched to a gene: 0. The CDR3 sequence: CASSGTSGGAYNEQFF. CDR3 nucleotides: TGTGCCAGCAGTGGGACTAGCGGGGGGGCCTACAATGAGCAGTTCTTC.

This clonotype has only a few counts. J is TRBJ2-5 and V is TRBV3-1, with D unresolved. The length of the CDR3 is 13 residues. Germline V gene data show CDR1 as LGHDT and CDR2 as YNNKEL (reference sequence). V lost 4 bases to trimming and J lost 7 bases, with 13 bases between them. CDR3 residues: CASSLPTPWTQYF. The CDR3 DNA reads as TGTGCCAGCAGCCTCCCGACCCCCTGGACCCAGTACTTC.

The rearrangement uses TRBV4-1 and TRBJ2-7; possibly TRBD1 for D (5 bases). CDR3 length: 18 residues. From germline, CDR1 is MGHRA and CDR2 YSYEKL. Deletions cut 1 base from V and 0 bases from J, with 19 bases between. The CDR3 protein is CASSQGFVGRKGSYEQYF. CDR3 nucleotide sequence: TGCGCCAGCAGCCAAGGTTTTGTGGGGCGGAAGGGCTCCTACGAGCAGTACTTC.

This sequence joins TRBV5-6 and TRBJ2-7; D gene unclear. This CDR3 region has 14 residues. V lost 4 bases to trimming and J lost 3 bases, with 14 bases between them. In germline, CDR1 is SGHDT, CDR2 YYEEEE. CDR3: CASSLATTLYEQYF. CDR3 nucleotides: TGTGCCAGCAGCCTTGCCACTACCCTCTACGAGCAGTACTTC.

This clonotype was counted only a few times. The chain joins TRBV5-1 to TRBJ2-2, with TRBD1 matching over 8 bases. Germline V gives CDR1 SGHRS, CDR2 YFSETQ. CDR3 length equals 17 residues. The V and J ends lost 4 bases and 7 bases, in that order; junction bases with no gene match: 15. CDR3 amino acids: CASSRHLGAGGRGELFF. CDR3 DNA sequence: TGCGCCAGCAGCCGGCACCTGGGGGCAGGGGGCCGCGGGGAGCTGTTTTTT.

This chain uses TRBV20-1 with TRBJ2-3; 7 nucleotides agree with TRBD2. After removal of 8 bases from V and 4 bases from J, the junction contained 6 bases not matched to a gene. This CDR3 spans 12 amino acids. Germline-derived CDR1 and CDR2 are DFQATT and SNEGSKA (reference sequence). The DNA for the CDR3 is TGCAGTCCAGGACTAGGCGCAGATACGCAGTATTTT. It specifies CSPGLGADTQYF.

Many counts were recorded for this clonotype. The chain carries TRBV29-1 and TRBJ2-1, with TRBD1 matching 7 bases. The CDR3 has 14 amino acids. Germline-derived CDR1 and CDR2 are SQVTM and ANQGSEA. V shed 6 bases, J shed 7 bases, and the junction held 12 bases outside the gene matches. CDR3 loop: CSVRFPTGWNEQFF. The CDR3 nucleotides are TGCAGCGTCCGTTTTCCGACAGGGTGGAATGAGCAGTTCTTC.

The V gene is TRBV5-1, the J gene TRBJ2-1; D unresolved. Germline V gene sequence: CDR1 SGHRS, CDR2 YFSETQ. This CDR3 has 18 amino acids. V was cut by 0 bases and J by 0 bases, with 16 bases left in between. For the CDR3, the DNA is TGCGCCAGCAGCTTGGTTAATTCTTGGGCGGTCTCCTACAATGAGCAGTTCTTC. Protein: CASSLVNSWAVSYNEQFF.

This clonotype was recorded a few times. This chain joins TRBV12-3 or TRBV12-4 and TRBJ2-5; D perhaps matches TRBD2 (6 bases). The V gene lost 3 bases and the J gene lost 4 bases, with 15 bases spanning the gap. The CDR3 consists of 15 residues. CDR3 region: CASSFSGQGGETQYF. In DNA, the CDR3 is TGTGCCAGCAGTTTTTCCGGGCAGGGAGGAGAGACCCAGTACTTC.

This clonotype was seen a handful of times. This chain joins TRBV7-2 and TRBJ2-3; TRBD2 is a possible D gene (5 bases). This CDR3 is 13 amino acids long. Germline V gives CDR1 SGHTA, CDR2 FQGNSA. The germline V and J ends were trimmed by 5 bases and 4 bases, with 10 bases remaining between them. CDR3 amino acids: CASSIKLADTQYF. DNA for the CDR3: TGTGCCAGCAGCATTAAACTAGCAGATACGCAGTATTTT.

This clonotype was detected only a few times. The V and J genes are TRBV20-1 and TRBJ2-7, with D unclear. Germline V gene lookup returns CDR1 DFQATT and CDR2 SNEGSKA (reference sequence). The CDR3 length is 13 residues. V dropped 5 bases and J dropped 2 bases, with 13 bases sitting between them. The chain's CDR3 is CSARRYTPYEQYF. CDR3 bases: TGCAGTGCTCGAAGGTACACCCCCTACGAGCAGTACTTC.

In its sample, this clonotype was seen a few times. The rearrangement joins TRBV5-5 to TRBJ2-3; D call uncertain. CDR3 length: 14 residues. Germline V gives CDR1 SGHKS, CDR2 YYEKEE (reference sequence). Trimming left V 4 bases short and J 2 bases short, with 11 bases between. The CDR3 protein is CASSSGDHTDTQYF. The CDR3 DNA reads TGTGCCAGCAGCAGTGGGGATCACACAGATACGCAGTATTTT.

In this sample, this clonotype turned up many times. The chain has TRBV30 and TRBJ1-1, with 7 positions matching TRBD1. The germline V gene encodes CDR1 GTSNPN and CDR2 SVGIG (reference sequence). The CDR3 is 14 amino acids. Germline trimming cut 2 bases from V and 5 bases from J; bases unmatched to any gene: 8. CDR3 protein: CAWSIGTARTEAFF. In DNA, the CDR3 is TGTGCCTGGAGTATCGGGACAGCCAGAACTGAAGCTTTCTTT.

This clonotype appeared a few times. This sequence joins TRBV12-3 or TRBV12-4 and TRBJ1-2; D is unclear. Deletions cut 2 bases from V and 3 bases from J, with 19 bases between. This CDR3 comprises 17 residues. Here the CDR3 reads CASSLYQAGGTDYGYTF. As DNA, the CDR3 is TGTGCCAGCAGTTTATACCAGGCCGGAGGCACAGACTATGGCTACACCTTC.

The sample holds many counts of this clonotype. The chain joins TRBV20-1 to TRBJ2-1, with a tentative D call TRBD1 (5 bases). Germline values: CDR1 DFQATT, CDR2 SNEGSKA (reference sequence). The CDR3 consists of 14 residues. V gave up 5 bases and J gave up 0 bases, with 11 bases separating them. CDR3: CSAGYRNSYNEQFF. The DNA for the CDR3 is TGCAGTGCTGGATACAGGAACTCCTACAATGAGCAGTTCTTC.

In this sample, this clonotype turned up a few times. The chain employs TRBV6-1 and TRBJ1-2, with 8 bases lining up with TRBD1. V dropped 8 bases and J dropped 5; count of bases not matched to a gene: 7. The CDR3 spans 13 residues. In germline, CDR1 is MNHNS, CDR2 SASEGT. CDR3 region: CASVSGGWYGYTF. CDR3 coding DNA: TGTGCCAGCGTCTCAGGGGGCTGGTATGGCTACACCTTC.

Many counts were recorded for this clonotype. This CDR3 is CASSYIAGSNEQFF. The DNA for the CDR3 is TGTGCCAGCAGTTACATCGCAGGGTCCAATGAGCAGTTCTTC. The V gene is TRBV6-2 or TRBV6-3, the J gene TRBJ2-1; D may be TRBD1 (5 bases). The CDR3 runs 14 residues. V was trimmed by 2 bases and J by 6 bases, leaving 11 bases between them. Germline V lookup: CDR1 MNHEY, CDR2 SVGEGT.